The TCR beta chain under discussion was sequenced for a study of OX40 agonist ivuxolimab in advanced cancers. General study results and limits: Among the nonresponders, some also had low normalized T-cell clonal expansion.

The V gene's germline CDR1 is LNHDA and CDR2 SQIVND (reference sequence). The CDR3 loop spans 13 amino acids. V dropped 4 bases and J dropped 2 bases, with 6 bases sitting between them. Generated by immunoSEQ multiplex PCR, the TCRdb table keeps only in-frame clones and is missing some. The repertoire holds around 56,000 clones, with around nine tenths as singletons. As regards this clone: What it binds is unknown.

This sequence originates from an adult with an advanced solid tumor such as melanoma, head and neck, liver or kidney cancer. This material consisted of CD4+ or CD8+ T cells sorted from blood, taken in a trial of the OX40 agonist ivuxolimab. V and J are TRBV19 and TRBJ1-3; D gene uncertain. This chain's CDR3 is CASSTGAGNTIYF. CDR3 nucleotide sequence: TGTGCCAGTAGTACGGGTGCTGGAAACACCATATATTTT. The full variable domain, its missing parts supplied by reference TRBV19 and TRBJ1-3, is DGGITQSPKYLFRKEGQNVTLSCEQNLNHDAMYWYRQDPGQGLRLIYYSQIVNDFQKGDIAEGYSVSREKKESFPLTVTSAQKNPTAFYLCASSTGAGNTIYFGEGSWLTVV.